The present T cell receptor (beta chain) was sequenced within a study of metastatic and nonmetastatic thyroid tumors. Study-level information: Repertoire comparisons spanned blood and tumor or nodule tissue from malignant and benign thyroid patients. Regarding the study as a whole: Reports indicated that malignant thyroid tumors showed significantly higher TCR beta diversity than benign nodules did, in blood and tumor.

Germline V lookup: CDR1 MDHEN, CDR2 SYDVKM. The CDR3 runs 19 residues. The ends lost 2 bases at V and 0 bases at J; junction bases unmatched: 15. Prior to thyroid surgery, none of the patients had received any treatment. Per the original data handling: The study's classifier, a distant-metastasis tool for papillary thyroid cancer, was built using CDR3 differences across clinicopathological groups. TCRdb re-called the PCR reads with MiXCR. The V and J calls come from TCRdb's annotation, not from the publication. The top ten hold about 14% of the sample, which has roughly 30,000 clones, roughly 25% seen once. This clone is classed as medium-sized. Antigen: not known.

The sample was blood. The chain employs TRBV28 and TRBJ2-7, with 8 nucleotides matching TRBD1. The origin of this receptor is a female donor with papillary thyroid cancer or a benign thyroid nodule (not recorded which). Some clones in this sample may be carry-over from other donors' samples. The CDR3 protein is CASSLERDRWTTSSYEQYF. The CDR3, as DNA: TGTGCCAGCAGTTTAGAAAGGGACAGGTGGACTACGAGCTCCTACGAGCAGTACTTC.